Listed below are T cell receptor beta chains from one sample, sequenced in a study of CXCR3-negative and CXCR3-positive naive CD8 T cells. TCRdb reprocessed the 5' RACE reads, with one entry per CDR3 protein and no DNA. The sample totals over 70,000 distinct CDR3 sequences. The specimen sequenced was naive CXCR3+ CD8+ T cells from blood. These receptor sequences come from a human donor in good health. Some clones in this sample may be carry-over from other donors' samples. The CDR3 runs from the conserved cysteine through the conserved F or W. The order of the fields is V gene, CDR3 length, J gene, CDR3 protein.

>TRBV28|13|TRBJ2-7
CASRAVEGREQYF
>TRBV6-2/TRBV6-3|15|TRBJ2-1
CASSYRDGSYNEPFF
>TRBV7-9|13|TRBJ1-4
CASSLGQGEKLFF
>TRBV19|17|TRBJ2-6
CASSIDRRGGRANVLTF
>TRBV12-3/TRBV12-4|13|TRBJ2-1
CASSPGLVNEQFF
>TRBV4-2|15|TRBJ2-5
CASSQASGDQETQYF
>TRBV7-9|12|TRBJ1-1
CASTAGNTEAFF
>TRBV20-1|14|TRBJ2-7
CSAKGQLNSYEQYF
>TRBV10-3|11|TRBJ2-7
CAIRQGYEQYF
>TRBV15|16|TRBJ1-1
CATSRAGQGADTEAFF
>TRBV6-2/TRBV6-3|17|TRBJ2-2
CASSPAPGVANTGELFF
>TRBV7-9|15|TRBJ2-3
CASSLGTGSTDTQYF
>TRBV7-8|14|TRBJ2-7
CASSFGASGYEQYF
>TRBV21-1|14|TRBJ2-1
CASSFAEGCNEQFF
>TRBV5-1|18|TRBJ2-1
CASSWGGLAGSSYNEQFF
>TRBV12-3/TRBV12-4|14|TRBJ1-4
CASSLKSGGEKLFF
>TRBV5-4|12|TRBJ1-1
CASSSDPGEAFF
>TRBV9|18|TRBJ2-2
CASSDNARGRGKAGELFF
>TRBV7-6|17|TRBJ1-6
CASSPERGEKVNSPLHF
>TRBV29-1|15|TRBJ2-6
CSVEFAGAGANVLTF
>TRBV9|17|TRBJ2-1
CASSVWGTSGNYNEQFF
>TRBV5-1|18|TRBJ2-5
CASSPATLLAGEGETQYF